This T cell receptor beta chain was profiled in a study of CD8+ T cells in alopecia areata. Study-level points and caveats: Mice gave a clearer picture of TCR sharing than patients did, possibly for HLA-related reasons.

cDNA prepared by RNA extraction and subsequent reverse transcription served as the template for sequencing. Sequencing was performed with immunoSEQ multiplex PCR; in TCRdb, only in-frame clones are kept and a portion is missing. The sample lists approximately 63,000 clones, 55% to 75% occurring once. This CDR3 is 14 amino acids long. V shed 6 bases, J shed 10 bases, and the junction held 8 bases outside the gene matches. Germline CDR1 reads SEHNR; CDR2 reads FQNEAQ (reference sequence). On this clone: The antigen is undetermined.

This TCR was recovered from a human donor with alopecia areata. The chain is built from TRBV7-9 and TRBJ2-1; 11 nucleotides match TRBD1. The material sequenced was CD8+ T cells sorted from blood, taken at week 0. The CDR3 DNA is TGTGCCAGCAGAACCGGGACAGGGGGGCGCGAGCAGTTCTTC. It is translated as CASRTGTGGREQFF.